This T cell receptor (beta chain) originates from a study of beta chain features in type 1 diabetes. The overall study: Patients and healthy donors were similar in age, gender and cell yields. Points from the study as a whole: Among patients with Type 1 diabetes, TCRB CDR3s were moderately but significantly shorter in every one of the four CD4+ subsets. HLA effects on TCRB rearrangement stayed unresolved here.

The V gene's germline CDR1 is SGHRS and CDR2 YFSETQ. This CDR3 spans 14 amino acids. The ends lost 4 bases at V and 0 bases at J; junction bases unmatched: 2. Concerning this clone itself: Its antigen is undetermined.

Purity exceeded 95% in all sorted populations. Every isolated RNA sample was fully reverse transcribed, so sequencing captured expressed TCRB transcripts. Here immunoSEQ multiplex PCR was the method, and the copy in TCRdb shows in-frame clones only, minus some. This sample has some 160,000 clones; around 8.3% occur once, and the top ten carry more than 0.5%. The receptor was derived from a woman under 30 with type 1 diabetes. Sequenced input: central memory CD4+ T cells from blood. This chain links TRBV5-1 with TRBJ2-3; TRBD2 matches at 7 bases. CDR3 in amino acids: CASSISGSTDTQYF. Written as DNA, the CDR3 is TGCGCCAGCAGCATTAGCGGGAGCACAGATACGCAGTATTTT. The entire variable domain, with the rest obtained from reference TRBV5-1 and TRBJ2-3, is as follows: KAGVTQTPRYLIKTRGQQVTLSCSPISGHRSVSWYQQTPGQGLQFLFEYFSETQRNKGNFPGRFSGRQFSNSRSEMNVSTLELGDSALYLCASSISGSTDTQYFGPGTRLTVL.